This T cell receptor beta chain was sequenced in a study of blood T cell repertoires in COVID-19. Across the study: Samples came from the United States, Italy and Spain, spanning acute and convalescent COVID-19.

Libraries were prepared by immunoSEQ multiplex PCR; TCRdb keeps only in-frame clonotypes and omits some of them. Of fewer than 700,000 clones in the sample, around nine tenths were seen once. This receptor was identified in a woman aged 45 to 65 with COVID-19, enrolled during active disease. Source material: peripheral blood.

The CDR3 region has the DNA TGTGCCAGCAGCGTAGATCGTGAGACTCATATTAACTATGGCTACACCTTC. Its protein is CASSVDRETHINYGYTF. The gene calls are TRBV9 and TRBJ1-2, with D unresolved. Trimming took 0 bases from V and 1 from J, leaving 16 bases between them. The CDR3 spans 17 residues. The germline gives CDR1 SGDLS, CDR2 YYNGEE.